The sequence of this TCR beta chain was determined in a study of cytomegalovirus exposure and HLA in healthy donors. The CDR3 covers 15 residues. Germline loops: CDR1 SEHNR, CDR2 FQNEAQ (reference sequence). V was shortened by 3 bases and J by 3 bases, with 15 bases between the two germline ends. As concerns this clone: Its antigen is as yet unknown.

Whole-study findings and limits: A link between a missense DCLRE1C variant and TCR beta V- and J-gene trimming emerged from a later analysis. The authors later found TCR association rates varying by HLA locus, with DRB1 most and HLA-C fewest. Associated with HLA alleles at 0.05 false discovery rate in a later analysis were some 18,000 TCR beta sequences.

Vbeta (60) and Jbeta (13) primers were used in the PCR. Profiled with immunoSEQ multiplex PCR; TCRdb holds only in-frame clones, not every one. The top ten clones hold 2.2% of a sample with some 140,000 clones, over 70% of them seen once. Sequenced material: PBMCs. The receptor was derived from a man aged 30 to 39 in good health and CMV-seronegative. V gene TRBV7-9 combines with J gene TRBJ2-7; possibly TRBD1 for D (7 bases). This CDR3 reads CASSLEGATLYEQYF. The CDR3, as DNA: TGTGCCAGCAGCTTGGAGGGGGCCACCCTCTACGAGCAGTACTTC.